The 21 T cell receptor beta chains below were found in one sample sequenced in a study of T cells expressing NK-cell markers. Following a re-call of the 5' RACE reads, TCRdb has one entry per CDR3 protein and lacks DNA. The sample table includes a few hundred thousand distinct CDR3 sequences. Specimen: blood T cells: a sorted CD56 or NKG2C T cell subset, CD4+ or CD8+ T cells, or bulk PBMC T cells (not recorded which). These receptors all come from a man aged 18-70 years in good health.

The rearrangement links TRBV20-1 to TRBJ1-6; TCRdb's assignment of TRBD1 cannot be checked, as there is no DNA. The CDR3 consists of 15 residues. The germline gives CDR1 DFQATT, CDR2 SNEGSKA (reference sequence). The CDR3 region is CSASPVQGRNSPLHF.

The chain recombines TRBV5-6 with TRBJ2-7; TCRdb reports TRBD2, a call that lacks DNA to check it against. Germline-derived CDR1 and CDR2 are SGHDT and YYEEEE. The length of the CDR3 is 13 residues. This chain's CDR3 is CASSFGTARGQYF.

The chain joins TRBV5-1 to TRBJ2-5; TCRdb lists TRBD2, though no DNA is available to test this call. The CDR3 covers 17 residues. Germline-derived CDR1 and CDR2 are SGHRS and YFSETQ. The CDR3 region is CASSLGLLAGTEETQYF.

The rearrangement links TRBV7-6 to TRBJ2-2; TCRdb's assignment of TRBD1 cannot be checked, as there is no DNA. CDR3 length equals 18 residues. The V gene's germline CDR1 is SGHVS and CDR2 FNYEAQ. CDR3 residues: CASSFYTRTGENTGELFF.

The J gene is TRBJ2-1, the V gene TRBV11-3; TCRdb's D gene call, TRBD1, goes unchecked for lack of DNA. This CDR3 comprises 15 residues. CDR1 and CDR2 (germline): SGHNT, YENEEA. The CDR3 spells CASSFMGGPWNEQFF.

This rearrangement joins TRBV28 to TRBJ2-3; no DNA is available, so the TRBD2 call from TCRdb remains unchecked. The germline V gene has CDR1 MDHEN and CDR2 SYDVKM. The CDR3 loop spans 16 amino acids. The CDR3 sequence is CASSTSSGGQRDTQYF.

The chain links TRBV6-1 to TRBJ1-2; TCRdb lists TRBD1, though no DNA is available to test this call. The germline CDR1 and CDR2 sequences are MNHNS and SASEGT. The CDR3 length is 15 residues. CDR3 sequence: CASSPEPTVDYGYTF.

V is TRBV12-3 or TRBV12-4 and J is TRBJ1-5. CDR3 size: 13 residues. The CDR3 is CASSWDRGSPQHF.

The rearrangement joins TRBV2 to TRBJ1-5. This CDR3 spans 15 amino acids. The germline gives CDR1 SNHLY, CDR2 FYNNEI. The CDR3: CASKRVEGSNQPQHF.

This CDR3 reads CATSRARGGGTDTQYF. V gene TRBV15 combines with J gene TRBJ2-3; TCRdb calls TRBD2, which cannot be checked without DNA. From germline, CDR1 is LNHNV and CDR2 YYDKDF (reference sequence). This CDR3 spans 16 amino acids.

The rearrangement uses TRBV18 and TRBJ2-3; TCRdb designates TRBD1, a call that cannot be tested without DNA. The CDR3 has 16 residues. Germline V CDR1 and CDR2: KGHSH, LQKENI. This CDR3 reads CASSPLRGVDGYTQYF.

This chain's CDR3 is CASSLDRQGGAFF. V is TRBV5-5 and J is TRBJ1-1; TCRdb picks TRBD1, but there is no DNA to check that call. The CDR3 covers 13 residues. Germline assignment: CDR1 SGHKS and CDR2 YYEKEE (reference sequence).

This chain links TRBV12-3 or TRBV12-4 with TRBJ2-2. The CDR3 totals 19 residues. CDR3 residues: CASSPRRGSLSANTGELFF.

The rearrangement links TRBV13 to TRBJ2-3; TCRdb gives TRBD1 as the D gene, but with no DNA this cannot be confirmed. Germline V gives CDR1 PRHDT, CDR2 FYEKMQ (reference sequence). The CDR3 contains 15 residues. The CDR3 is CASSLGGGPTDTQYF.

The chain recombines TRBV28 with TRBJ2-7; TCRdb indicates TRBD1, and absent DNA this call remains unverified. The CDR3 contains 15 residues. Germline V gene lookup returns CDR1 MDHEN and CDR2 SYDVKM. This chain's CDR3 is CASSVAQGGTYEQYF.

The chain combines TRBV20-1 with TRBJ2-7; the D gene TCRdb calls, TRBD1, cannot be checked with no DNA. The CDR3 has 14 residues. Germline CDR1 reads DFQATT; CDR2 reads SNEGSKA (reference sequence). This CDR3 reads CSAADRGPPYEQYF.

The chain joins TRBV5-1 to TRBJ1-2; TCRdb selects TRBD1, and the lack of DNA leaves this call unchecked. Germline CDR1 is SGHRS and CDR2 is YFSETQ. The CDR3 length is 16 residues. The CDR3: CASSRLGTGDNYGYTF.

The chain joins TRBV6-4 to TRBJ2-1; TCRdb proposes TRBD2, but this gene call is untestable without DNA. The germline gives CDR1 MRHNA, CDR2 SNTAGT. The CDR3 loop spans 14 amino acids. The CDR3 region is CASMASGGAGEQFF.

The J gene is TRBJ2-5, the V gene TRBV2; TCRdb reports TRBD1, a call that lacks DNA to check it against. CDR3 length equals 15 residues. Germline V CDR1 and CDR2: SNHLY, FYNNEI. CDR3 sequence: CASSEGTGDGETQYF.

The chain has TRBV12-5 and TRBJ1-1. The CDR3 length is 15 residues. Germline V gene lookup returns CDR1 LGHNT and CDR2 FRNRAP. CDR3: CASGPAGNMNTEAFF.

The chain uses TRBV18 and TRBJ2-7. Germline loops: CDR1 KGHSH, CDR2 LQKENI. The CDR3 length is 14 residues. The CDR3 spells CASSPGINSYEQYF.